This is a list of T cell receptor beta chains from one sample in a study of beta chain features in type 1 diabetes. The table came from immunoSEQ multiplex PCR; TCRdb's copy has only in-frame clones and leaves some out. The repertoire holds 430,000 or so clones, over 9.5% seen once, with 0.046% in the top ten. Sequencing used naive CD4+ T cells from blood. The receptors were sampled from a young woman in good health. CDR3s include the opening cysteine and the closing phenylalanine or tryptophan. D genes are given only for firm matches. Clone size is not always given. Where it is, it says once, few, many or a class for expanded clones.

CASSPTSGTDTQYF,TGTGCCAGCAGCCCTACTAGCGGCACAGATACGCAGTATTTT,TRBJ2-3,TRBD2,TRBV11-3,few
CASSEYGPINEQFF,TGTGCCAGCAGTGAATATGGACCTATCAATGAGCAGTTCTTC,TRBJ2-1,.,TRBV25-1,.
CASSYRRGFDEQFF,TGTGCCAGCAGTTACCGGAGGGGTTTCGATGAGCAGTTCTTC,TRBJ2-1,.,TRBV6-5,.
CASSLTTDTQYF,TGCGCCAGCAGCTTGACTACAGATACGCAGTATTTT,TRBJ2-3,.,TRBV5-1,few
CASSNRAARDIQYF,TGTGCCAGCTCGAACAGGGCGGCTCGAGACATTCAGTACTTC,TRBJ2-4,.,TRBV18,few
CASSFGVQPQHF,TGTGCCAGCAGCTTTGGGGTTCAGCCCCAGCATTTT,TRBJ1-5,.,TRBV7-9,.
CASRARQGYGYTF,TGTGCCAGCAGAGCCCGTCAGGGGTATGGCTACACCTTC,TRBJ1-2,.,TRBV2,.
CSVETRGTDTQYF,TGCAGCGTGGAGACCAGGGGCACAGATACGCAGTATTTT,TRBJ2-3,.,TRBV29-1,.
CASSLPRPDRGTSGTLHEQYF,TGCGCCAGCAGCTTGCCTCGTCCCGACAGGGGTACTAGCGGGACTCTCCACGAGCAGTACTTC,TRBJ2-7,TRBD2,TRBV5-1,.
CASSYSEGTEAFF,TGTGCCAGCAGTTACTCGGAGGGCACTGAAGCTTTCTTT,TRBJ1-1,.,TRBV6-6,few
CASSSPRGPGANVLTF,TGTGCCAGCAGCTCCCCCCGGGGCCCTGGGGCCAACGTCCTGACTTTC,TRBJ2-6,.,TRBV7-2,few
CASSLYLAGARGTDTQYF,TGTGCCAGCAGCTTATATTTGGCGGGAGCTCGGGGCACAGATACGCAGTATTTT,TRBJ2-3,TRBD2,TRBV7-2,few
CASSPLRSNTEAFF,TGTGCCAGCAGTCCCCTACGCTCGAACACTGAAGCTTTCTTT,TRBJ1-1,.,TRBV27,.
CASSPGVVPDEQYF,TGTGCCAGCTCACCGGGGGTTGTACCGGACGAGCAGTACTTC,TRBJ2-7,.,TRBV18,.
CASSSRTGYEQYF,TGTGCCAGCAGCTCCCGGACGGGGTACGAGCAGTACTTC,TRBJ2-7,.,TRBV7-2,.
CASSVVGTGTGELFF,TGTGCCAGCAGCGTAGTGGGAACAGGGACCGGGGAGCTGTTTTTT,TRBJ2-2,.,TRBV9,few
CASSSRLAGGYNEQFF,TGTGCCAGCAGCTCCCGACTAGCGGGAGGTTACAATGAGCAGTTCTTC,TRBJ2-1,TRBD2,TRBV7-3,.
CASSDSGYEQYF,TGTGCCAGCAGTGACTCTGGCTACGAGCAGTACTTC,TRBJ2-7,.,TRBV2,few
CASSQVRGSGGNTIYF,TGCGCCAGCAGCCAAGTAAGAGGGAGTGGTGGAAACACCATATATTTT,TRBJ1-3,.,TRBV4-3,few
CAWKGNRGMFPGNTIYF,TGTGCCTGGAAGGGTAACAGGGGTATGTTTCCTGGAAACACCATATATTTT,TRBJ1-3,TRBD1,TRBV30,few